This entry is about one T cell receptor beta chain. No antigen is known for it. The sample comes from a study of T cell responses to AZD1222 COVID-19 vaccine. Overall study results and limits: Nearly half of spike-specific TCRs reportedly target variant regions that are unmutated in the B.1.351 and B.1.1.7 variants. Repertoires in all cases were sampled only once the peak T cell response had passed. Increased Spike-specific TCR breadth and depth were observed after two AZD1222 doses. Donors, mostly white British, included more females; clonal diversity was possibly underestimated.

TCRdb's table, derived via immunoSEQ multiplex PCR, lists solely in-frame clones and lacks some. Seen here are roughly 77,000 clones, about nine tenths observed once, and the top ten hold around 3.4%. This receptor was identified in an adult who received the AZD1222 COVID-19 vaccine. Source: peripheral blood, taken 28 days after the second AZD1222 dose.

CDR3 residues: CASSLEGGGVADTQYF. CDR3 bases: TGTGCCAGCAGCTTGGAAGGGGGCGGGGTTGCAGATACGCAGTATTTT. The chain recombines TRBV5-5 with TRBJ2-3; D is perhaps TRBD1 (7 bases). CDR1 is SGHKS, CDR2 YYEKEE, per germline (reference sequence). V was cut by 0 bases and J by 4 bases, with 15 bases left in between. The CDR3 loop spans 16 amino acids.